The clone carrying this T cell receptor beta chain was seen repeatedly, ten times or more. This record belongs to a study of T cells after yellow fever vaccination. CDR1 and CDR2 (germline): SGHRS, YFSETQ. With 3 bases removed from V and 3 bases from J, the gap between germline ends came to 18 bases. This CDR3 spans 16 amino acids. TCRdb itself ran the 5' RACE reads through MiXCR, one entry per CDR3 protein. The table records 13,000 to 15,000 distinct CDR3 sequences, approximately 7% of them present only once. The input for sequencing was PBMCs, either bulk or a sorted T-cell subset (CD4+, CD8+, memory, or dextramer-sorted; not recorded which), taken on the day of the yellow fever booster vaccination. The clonotype originates from a man between 18 and 29 years old who received the YFV17D yellow fever vaccine. The V call is TRBV5-1, the J call TRBJ1-1; a possible D gene is TRBD1 (5 bases). The DNA of the CDR3 is TGCGCCAGCAGCTCGTTGCCGGGGGTGGGGGACACTGAAGCTTTCTTT. Its translation is CASSSLPGVGDTEAFF.